Presented here are 32 T cell receptor beta chains from one specimen sequenced in a study of vaccination and CD4 T cells after COVID-19. Sequencing of the DNA from cultured CD4+ T cells was carried out with the Oncomine TCR Beta short-read assay. Each CDR3 protein is one row after TCRdb ran MiXCR on the PCR reads. The table lists about 9,000 distinct CDR3 sequences, 55% of them singletons, with roughly 7.2% in the top ten. Treatment described: approximately nine-day PBMC culture with coronavirus spike peptide pools or control peptides (ViraFEST assay). Antigens of these TCRs are unknown. Input material: CD4+ T cells from blood, cultured in vitro. The receptor source for this set is a human donor who had recovered from COVID-19.

The CDR3 is CASSFGGGSLETQYF. CDR3 nucleotides: TGTGCCAGCAGCTTCGGCGGGGGCTCTCTTGAGACCCAGTACTTC. The chain combines TRBV7-2 with TRBJ2-5; a weak D match, TRBD2 (7 bases). CDR1 is SGHTA, CDR2 FQGNSA, per germline. Trimming took 3 bases from V and 5 from J, leaving 16 bases between them. The CDR3 is made up of 15 amino acids.

This chain links TRBV20-1 with TRBJ2-7, with 12 bases lining up with TRBD1. This CDR3 contains 16 residues. Trimming removed 5 bases from V and 6 bases from J; junction bases left unmatched: 14. The germline V gene encodes CDR1 DFQATT and CDR2 SNEGSKA (reference sequence). The CDR3 sequence: CSARYSWDRGRSEQYF. The CDR3 DNA reads as TGCAGTGCTCGATACTCCTGGGACAGGGGGCGCTCCGAGCAGTACTTC.

This clonotype was recorded a few times. The CDR3 nucleotides are TGTGCCAGCAGACAAACAGGGATCTTAGGCTACACCTTC. Translated: CASRQTGILGYTF. The V call is TRBV27, the J call TRBJ1-2, with D maybe TRBD1 (6 bases). Per the germline V gene, CDR1 is MNHEY and CDR2 is SMNVEV (reference sequence). The CDR3 loop spans 13 amino acids. V lost 6 bases, J lost 8 bases, and 16 bases lay in between.

The chain couples TRBV2 to TRBJ1-1, with a possible D match to TRBD1 (6 bases). CDR3 size: 14 residues. Germline values: CDR1 SNHLY, CDR2 FYNNEI. The V gene lost 6 bases and the J gene lost 3 bases, with 14 bases spanning the gap. CDR3 sequence (DNA): TGTGCCAGCAGAGAGATACAGGGATACACTGAAGCTTTCTTT. Translated: CASREIQGYTEAFF.

The gene calls are TRBV6-1 and TRBJ1-1, with D hard to call. In germline, CDR1 is MNHNS, CDR2 SASEGT. Trimming left V 6 bases short and J 1 base short, with 9 bases between. This CDR3 is 13 amino acids long. CDR3 amino acids: CASSGLRNTEAFF. CDR3 sequence (DNA): TGTGCCAGCAGCGGTTTAAGGAACACTGAAGCTTTCTTT.

This clonotype appeared a single time. This chain connects TRBV6-2 or TRBV6-3 to TRBJ2-5; TRBD2 matches at 7 bases. CDR1 is MNHEY, CDR2 SVGEGT, per germline. The junction had 10 bases not matched to a gene; V was cut back by 9 bases and J by 0 bases. The CDR3 runs 15 residues. CDR3 bases: TGTGCCAGTGAGCGGGCTAGCGGATACCAAGAGACCCAGTACTTC. Protein sequence: CASERASGYQETQYF.

This clonotype was observed a handful of times. The rearrangement joins TRBV27 to TRBJ1-1; TRBD1 aligns across 8 bases. The CDR3 is 15 amino acids. Germline CDR1 reads MNHEY; CDR2 reads SMNVEV (reference sequence). The ends lost 6 bases at V and 4 bases at J; junction bases unmatched: 10. This chain's CDR3 is CASRRAGQGFTEAFF. The CDR3, as DNA: TGTGCCAGCAGGAGGGCCGGACAGGGTTTCACTGAAGCTTTCTTT.

This chain links TRBV27 with TRBJ2-3; D not certain. The CDR3 covers 14 residues. V gave up 8 bases and J gave up 3 bases, with 15 bases separating them. Germline CDR1 reads MNHEY; CDR2 reads SMNVEV (reference sequence). CDR3 bases: TGTGCCAGCCAGCTTGTGAGCGCGACAGATACGCAGTATTTT. Translating gives CASQLVSATDTQYF.

The chain is built from TRBV10-2 and TRBJ1-1; D is uncertain. This CDR3 spans 14 amino acids. The V end lost 3 bases, the J end lost 2 bases, and 10 bases lay between the germline ends. Germline V CDR1 and CDR2: WSHSY, SAAADI. CDR3 in DNA: TGCGCCAGCAGTGACCACAGCCAAAACACTGAAGCTTTCTTT. Encoded protein: CASSDHSQNTEAFF.

The chain combines TRBV12-3 or TRBV12-4 with TRBJ2-3, with unresolved D. The CDR3 consists of 13 residues. Trimming shortened V by 0 bases and J by 3 bases, and 4 bases separated the two germline ends. The CDR3 here is CASSLAQTDTQYF. Here the CDR3 DNA reads TGTGCCAGCAGTTTAGCGCAGACAGATACGCAGTATTTT.

This chain links TRBV30 with TRBJ1-2, with D possibly matching TRBD1 (6 bases). Germline CDR1 reads GTSNPN; CDR2 reads SVGIG (reference sequence). The CDR3 runs 11 residues. The V and J ends lost 0 bases and 7 bases respectively, with 6 bases between them. CDR3 residues: CAWSVGGGYTF. CDR3 sequence (DNA): TGTGCCTGGAGTGTAGGGGGTGGCTACACCTTC.

This clonotype was detected a few times. This chain links TRBV7-2 with TRBJ1-1, with 7 bases aligning to TRBD1. With 5 bases clipped from V and 0 bases from J, the junction kept 9 bases outside the gene matches. The length of the CDR3 is 16 residues. CDR1 and CDR2 (germline): SGHTA, FQGNSA. In nucleotides, the CDR3 is TGTGCCAGCAGCACCCAGGGACAGCATATGAACACTGAAGCTTTCTTT. It is translated as CASSTQGQHMNTEAFF. Based on the CDR3 plus reference TRBV7-2 and TRBJ1-1, the full variable domain is GAGVSQSPSNKVTEKGKDVELRCDPISGHTALYWYRQSLGQGLEFLIYFQGNSAPDKSGLPSDRFSAERTGGSVSTLTIQRTQQEDSAVYLCASSTQGQHMNTEAFFGQGTRLTVV.

The chain recombines TRBV24-1 with TRBJ1-1; the D gene is possibly TRBD1 (5 bases). V lost 1 base and J lost 1, with 15 bases in between. The germline V gene encodes CDR1 KGHDR and CDR2 SFDVKD. This CDR3 is built from 17 residues. The CDR3 DNA sequence: TGTGCCACCAGTGATTTTGGGCCAGGGCAGCCGAACACTGAAGCTTTCTTT. As protein: CATSDFGPGQPNTEAFF.

This clonotype appeared a few times. The V gene is TRBV6-1, the J gene TRBJ2-3; a weak D match, TRBD2 (7 bases). The V end lost 0 bases, the J end lost 5 bases, and 12 bases lay between the germline ends. The CDR3 spans 15 residues. The germline V gene has CDR1 MNHNS and CDR2 SASEGT. The CDR3 coding sequence is TGTGCCAGCAGTGAAGCGGGGGGGCGGGTAGATACGCAGTATTTT. Residues: CASSEAGGRVDTQYF.

The chain recombines TRBV20-1 with TRBJ2-5, with TRBD2 matching 8 bases. V dropped 0 bases and J dropped 4; count of bases not matched to a gene: 7. This CDR3 has 15 amino acids. The germline V gene encodes CDR1 DFQATT and CDR2 SNEGSKA (reference sequence). The CDR3 sequence: CSARDRGLAGETQYF. DNA of the CDR3: TGCAGTGCTAGAGATCGTGGTCTAGCGGGAGAGACCCAGTACTTC.

This chain links TRBV5-4 with TRBJ2-6, with D possibly TRBD1 on 6 matching bases. The CDR3 is made up of 16 amino acids. V dropped 4 bases and J dropped 2 bases, with 13 bases sitting between them. CDR1 is SGHNT, CDR2 YYREEE, per germline (reference sequence). The CDR3 nucleotides read TGTGCCAGCAGCCCCCAGGGGCTGGCTGGGGCCAACGTCCTGACTTTC. Protein sequence: CASSPQGLAGANVLTF.

V usage is TRBV12-3 or TRBV12-4 and J usage is TRBJ2-1; the D gene is possibly TRBD2 (6 bases). V was shortened by 1 base and J by 9 bases, with 13 bases between the two germline ends. The CDR3 totals 14 residues. In DNA form, the CDR3 reads TGTGCCAGCAGTTTAGTTAGCGGCGGGCTTGAGCAGTTCTTC. It encodes CASSLVSGGLEQFF.

The CDR3 coding sequence is TGTGCCAGTAATACAGGGTCGGCTAATTCACCCCTCCACTTT. It yields the protein CASNTGSANSPLHF. This chain uses TRBV7-8 with TRBJ1-6, with D possibly being TRBD1 (6 bases). Germline-derived CDR1 and CDR2 are SGHVS and FQNEAQ. Trimming removed 9 bases at V and 6 bases at J, with 15 bases between. The CDR3 extends over 14 amino acids.

This clonotype has only a few counts. J is TRBJ1-1 and V is TRBV21-1; the listed D gene, TRBD1, was not tested against the DNA. TRBV21-1 is a recognized pseudogene. CDR3 length: 15 amino acids. In DNA form, the CDR3 reads TGTGCCAGCAGCCCCCACAGGGCTCAGAACACTGAAGCTTTCTTT. It translates to CASSPHRAQNTEAFF.

Relative to its sample, this clonotype is medium-sized. The chain uses TRBV9 and TRBJ1-2; D possibly corresponds to TRBD1 (6 bases). CDR1 is SGDLS, CDR2 YYNGEE, per germline. The CDR3 totals 14 residues. Trimming took off 0 bases at V and 4 bases at J, with 10 bases between the two ends. This chain's CDR3 is CASSVDGGGYGYTF. The CDR3 coding sequence is TGTGCCAGCAGCGTAGATGGAGGGGGCTATGGCTACACCTTC.

The chain uses TRBV30 and TRBJ2-5, with D tentatively TRBD1 (5 bases). The CDR3 length is 15 residues. The V gene lost 6 bases and the J gene lost 2 bases, with 19 bases spanning the gap. The germline V gene has CDR1 GTSNPN and CDR2 SVGIG (reference sequence). The CDR3 DNA is TGTGCCTGTCAAACGATTGGGGCGGCTCAAGAGACCCAGTACTTC. It is translated as CACQTIGAAQETQYF.

This clonotype came up a few times. V and J are TRBV6-2 or TRBV6-3 and TRBJ2-7, with TRBD1 matching over 9 bases. From germline, CDR1 is MNHEY and CDR2 SVGEGT. The CDR3 spans 15 residues. V lost 6 bases and J lost 3; bases outside the gene matches: 9. This CDR3 is CASRSQGAGFYEQYF. The CDR3 region has the DNA TGTGCCAGCAGATCACAGGGGGCTGGTTTCTACGAGCAGTACTTC.

The chain is built from TRBV11-2 and TRBJ2-7; TRBD1 aligns across 8 bases. The germline CDR1 and CDR2 sequences are SGHAT and FQNNGV. This CDR3 has 14 residues. The trim removed 5 bases at V and 3 bases at J, leaving 6 bases unmatched. The chain's CDR3 is CASSANRGYYEQYF. The CDR3 DNA reads as TGTGCCAGCAGCGCCAACAGGGGGTACTACGAGCAGTACTTC.

This chain links TRBV20-1 with TRBJ2-3; D is perhaps TRBD2 (7 bases). The CDR3 totals 14 residues. With 6 bases removed from V and 2 bases from J, the gap between germline ends came to 15 bases. Germline-derived CDR1 and CDR2 are DFQATT and SNEGSKA (reference sequence). The CDR3 region has the DNA TGCAGTGCACATGCGGGGGCTTACACAGATACGCAGTATTTT. It specifies CSAHAGAYTDTQYF.

This chain joins TRBV2 and TRBJ2-7; the D is unclear. V was trimmed by 3 bases and J by 12 bases, leaving 12 bases between them. The length of the CDR3 is 11 residues. Germline CDR1 is SNHLY and CDR2 is FYNNEI. This chain's CDR3 is CASSDIGGGYF. The CDR3 DNA reads as TGTGCCAGCAGTGACATAGGCGGCGGGTACTTC.

This clonotype was found once. This chain joins TRBV20-1 and TRBJ2-3, with unresolved D. The V end was cut by 5 bases, the J end by 4 bases, with 19 bases between. This CDR3 contains 15 residues. Germline CDR1 DFQATT, CDR2 SNEGSKA (reference sequence). The CDR3 sequence is CSAFLARSVPDTQYF. The CDR3 nucleotides are TGCAGTGCTTTTCTGGCCCGAAGTGTCCCAGATACGCAGTATTTT.

This clonotype has just one count. The chain employs TRBV20-1 and TRBJ2-1; 9 bases agree with TRBD1. The CDR3 has 13 amino acids. The V segment lost 5 bases and the J segment 2 bases; nucleotides outside the gene matches: 1. CDR1 and CDR2 from the germline V gene are DFQATT and SNEGSKA (reference sequence). For the CDR3, the DNA is TGCAGTGCTGGGGACAGGGCCTACAATGAGCAGTTCTTC. Translating it yields CSAGDRAYNEQFF.

The chain is built from TRBV12-3 or TRBV12-4 and TRBJ1-1, with D unclear. V lost 5 bases to trimming and J lost 1 base, with 11 bases between them. The CDR3 consists of 14 residues. CDR3 residues: CASSRGWKNTEAFF. CDR3 DNA sequence: TGTGCCAGCAGTCGAGGGTGGAAGAACACTGAAGCTTTCTTT.

This clonotype has just a few counts. The chain recombines TRBV5-1 with TRBJ1-6; the D is unclear. Germline assignment: CDR1 SGHRS and CDR2 YFSETQ. Trimming left V 0 bases short and J 0 bases short, with 10 bases between. The CDR3 runs to 17 residues. CDR3 coding DNA: TGCGCCAGCAGCTTGGTAGGGCAGAGCTCCTATAATTCACCCCTCCACTTT. As protein: CASSLVGQSSYNSPLHF.

The chain employs TRBV20-1 and TRBJ2-3; D gene uncertain. Germline CDR1 DFQATT, CDR2 SNEGSKA (reference sequence). The CDR3 contains 13 residues. Trimming took off 3 bases at V and 2 bases at J, with 9 bases between the two ends. The CDR3 bases are TGCAGTGCTAGGGGCGGATTCACAGATACGCAGTATTTT. The encoded protein is CSARGGFTDTQYF.

The rearrangement links TRBV6-1 to TRBJ1-2, with D maybe TRBD1 (5 bases). The V end was cut by 6 bases, the J end by 8 bases, with 19 bases between. The CDR3 is 14 amino acids. CDR1 and CDR2 (germline): MNHNS, SASEGT. The DNA for the CDR3 is TGTGCCAGCAGCAAAACAGGAACTGGTCGGGGCTACACCTTC. This codes for CASSKTGTGRGYTF.

The genes are TRBV11-3 and TRBJ2-5; TRBD2 aligns across 7 bases. The CDR3 is made up of 15 amino acids. J lost 3 bases, V lost 4 bases, and 8 bases had no gene match. CDR1 and CDR2 from the germline V gene are SGHNT and YENEEA. CDR3 loop: CASSSTGLIEETQYF. CDR3 DNA sequence: TGTGCCAGCAGCTCAACGGGACTAATAGAAGAGACCCAGTACTTC.